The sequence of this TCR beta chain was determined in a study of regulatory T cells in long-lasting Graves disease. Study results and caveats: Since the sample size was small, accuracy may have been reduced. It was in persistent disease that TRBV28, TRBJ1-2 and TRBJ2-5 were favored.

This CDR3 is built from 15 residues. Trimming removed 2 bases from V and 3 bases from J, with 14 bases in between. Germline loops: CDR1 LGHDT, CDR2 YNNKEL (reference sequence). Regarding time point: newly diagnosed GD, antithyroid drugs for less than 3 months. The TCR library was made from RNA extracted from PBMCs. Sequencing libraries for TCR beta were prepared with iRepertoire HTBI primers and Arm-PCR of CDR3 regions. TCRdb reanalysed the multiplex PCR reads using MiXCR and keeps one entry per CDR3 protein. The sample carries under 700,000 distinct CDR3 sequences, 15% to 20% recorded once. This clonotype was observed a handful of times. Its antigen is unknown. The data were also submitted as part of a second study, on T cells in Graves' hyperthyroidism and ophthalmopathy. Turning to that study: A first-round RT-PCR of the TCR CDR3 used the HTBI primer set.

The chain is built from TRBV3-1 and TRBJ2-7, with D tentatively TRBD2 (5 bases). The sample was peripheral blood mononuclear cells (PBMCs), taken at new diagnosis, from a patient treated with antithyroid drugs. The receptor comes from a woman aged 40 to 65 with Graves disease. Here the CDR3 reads CASSQNSAGIYEQYF. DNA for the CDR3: TGTGCCAGCAGCCAAAACTCGGCCGGGATCTACGAGCAGTACTTC.